Below are 21 T cell receptor beta chains sequenced from a single sample in a study of beta chain features in type 1 diabetes (dated by TCRdb to about 2018). Libraries were built with the immunoSEQ multiplex PCR assay. The High Capacity cDNA Reverse Transcription Kit was used to reverse transcribe all of the isolated RNA, meaning that expressed TCRB transcripts were what got sequenced. TCRdb provides this immuneACCESS table in a form limited to in-frame rearrangements. Some clones are lacking; in checked studies, under half of them reflect an unresolved V gene, and why the rest are absent is not known. A total of 250,000 or so clones appear in this sample, around 68% of them only once. The ten largest clones capture approximately 0.05% of the sample. Sequencing input: naive CD4+ T cells from blood. Taken with the paper, the label for cell subset or site translates to: true naive CD4+ T cells. The receptors were gathered from a young man in good health.

This chain uses TRBV27 with TRBJ2-7, with D uncertain. The V gene lost 1 base and the J gene lost 2 bases, with 27 bases spanning the gap. Germline loops: CDR1 MNHEY, CDR2 SMNVEV (reference sequence). The CDR3 sequence is 20 residues long. CDR3 in DNA: TGTGCCAGCAGTTTATATGCCACTCTCGATAGAACATATCTTCCCTACGAGCAGTACTTC. Translation: CASSLYATLDRTYLPYEQYF.

This clone was found a few times. The V call is TRBV13, the J call TRBJ2-3; either TRBD1 or TRBD2 may supply D (5 bases each). CDR3 length: 14 residues. From germline, CDR1 is PRHDT and CDR2 FYEKMQ (reference sequence). The V gene lost 4 bases and the J gene lost 5 bases, with 13 bases spanning the gap. The CDR3 DNA reads as TGTGCCAGCAGCTCCCCCGAGAGGGGAGATACGCAGTATTTT. This sequence encodes CASSSPERGDTQYF.

V usage is TRBV25-1 and J usage is TRBJ2-5; tentatively, D is TRBD1 (7 bases). Between the trimmed V and J ends, which lost 4 bases and 5 bases, there was a span of 11 bases. CDR3 length: 13 amino acids. The germline V gene has CDR1 MGHDK and CDR2 SYGVNS. In nucleotides, the CDR3 is TGTGCCAGCAGTGTCGCAGGGGGGGAGACCCAGTACTTC. Encoded protein: CASSVAGGETQYF.

V gene TRBV28 combines with J gene TRBJ2-2; D ambiguous. CDR1 MDHEN and CDR2 SYDVKM come from the germline V gene. The ends were cut back, 3 bases at V and 2 bases at J, with 7 bases in the middle. The CDR3 consists of 14 residues. Written as DNA, the CDR3 is TGTGCCAGCAGTTTGGGCCTCAACACCGGGGAGCTGTTTTTT. Its translation: CASSLGLNTGELFF. Variable domain in full (rest from reference TRBV28 and TRBJ2-2): DVKVTQSSRYLVKRTGEKVFLECVQDMDHENMFWYRQDPGLGLRLIYFSYDVKMKEKGDIPEGYSVSREKKERFSLILESASTNQTSMYLCASSLGLNTGELFFGEGSRLTVL.

The chain has TRBV9 and TRBJ1-2; D gene ambiguous. Looked up from germline, CDR1 is SGDLS and CDR2 is YYNGEE. This CDR3 contains 12 residues. V lost 0 bases, J lost 5 bases, and 5 bases lay in between. The CDR3 spells CASSVDGYGYTF. In DNA, the CDR3 is TGTGCCAGCAGCGTAGACGGATATGGCTACACCTTC.

The V gene is TRBV29-1, the J gene TRBJ2-1, with D uncertain. Trimming shortened V by 4 bases and J by 6 bases, and 10 bases separated the two germline ends. CDR3 size: 12 residues. Germline V gene sequence: CDR1 SQVTM, CDR2 ANQGSEA. The CDR3 sequence: CSVVASRNEQFF. The CDR3 DNA reads TGCAGCGTTGTAGCTAGTCGCAATGAGCAGTTCTTC.

DNA of the CDR3: TGTGCCCTACCTTTGGCCGGGGAGCTGTTTTTT. Translating gives CALPLAGELFF. The V call is TRBV30, the J call TRBJ2-2; D gene unclear. In germline, CDR1 is GTSNPN, CDR2 SVGIG (reference sequence). This CDR3 spans 11 amino acids. V was shortened by 8 bases and J by 6 bases, with 10 bases between the two germline ends.

This clone was seen a few times. The chain uses TRBV30 and TRBJ2-6; D unresolved. V was clipped by 2 bases and J by 0 bases, with 8 bases between them. Germline lookup yields CDR1 GTSNPN and CDR2 SVGIG (reference sequence). CDR3 size: 15 residues. CDR3 DNA sequence: TGTGCCTGGAGTCTACAGAGCTCTGGGGCCAACGTCCTGACTTTC. This gives the protein CAWSLQSSGANVLTF. The full variable domain, with the rest looked up from reference TRBV30 and TRBJ2-6, is SQTIHQWPATLVQPVGSPLSLECTVEGTSNPNLYWYRQAAGRGLQLLFYSVGIGQISSEVPQNLSASRPQDRQFILSSKKLLLSDSGFYLCAWSLQSSGANVLTFGAGSRLTVL.

The chain recombines TRBV7-9 with TRBJ1-1; weak D call: TRBD1 (5 bases). The CDR3 spans 14 residues. Germline V CDR1 and CDR2: SEHNR, FQNEAQ (reference sequence). V lost 4 bases to trimming and J lost 1 base, with 10 bases between them. CDR3 DNA: TGTGCCAGCAGCTCCACAGGCCAGAACACTGAAGCTTTCTTT. It is translated as CASSSTGQNTEAFF.

The chain is built from TRBV9 and TRBJ1-6; D gene ambiguous. The V end lost 3 bases, the J end lost 4 bases, and 5 bases lay between the germline ends. CDR1 and CDR2 (germline): SGDLS, YYNGEE. The CDR3 covers 13 residues. The CDR3 region is CASSGDYNSPLHF. The CDR3 DNA is TGTGCCAGCAGCGGGGATTATAATTCACCCCTCCACTTT.

The chain employs TRBV7-8 and TRBJ2-1; TRBD1 matches at 8 bases. Germline CDR1 SGHVS, CDR2 FQNEAQ. With 5 bases clipped from V and 10 bases from J, the junction kept 4 bases outside the gene matches. There are 12 residues in the CDR3. DNA of the CDR3: TGTGCCAGCAGCGTAGGACAGGGAGAGCAGTTCTTC. Translation gives CASSVGQGEQFF.

This chain links TRBV14 with TRBJ2-7, with 8 bases lining up with TRBD2. Trimming cost V 9 bases and J 8 bases; bases outside gene matches: 6. Germline V lookup: CDR1 SGHDN, CDR2 FVKESK. This CDR3 spans 11 amino acids. CDR3 DNA: TGTGCCAGTTCGGGAGGGAGGAAGCAGTACTTC. The encoded protein is CASSGGRKQYF.

CDR3 residues: CASSFIGGSYEQYF. DNA of the CDR3: TGTGCCAGCAGCTTTATCGGGGGGTCCTACGAGCAGTACTTC. The chain is built from TRBV7-9 and TRBJ2-7; 7 nucleotides line up with TRBD2. The V segment lost 3 bases and the J segment 1 base; nucleotides outside the gene matches: 3. This CDR3 comprises 14 residues. The germline V gene encodes CDR1 SEHNR and CDR2 FQNEAQ (reference sequence).

The V and J genes are TRBV9 and TRBJ2-7, with 7 positions matching TRBD1. The germline V gene encodes CDR1 SGDLS and CDR2 YYNGEE. CDR3 length: 16 residues. The J segment lost 4 bases and the V segment lost 0 bases, leaving 10 bases of the junction unmatched. CDR3 bases: TGTGCCAGCAGCGTAGGCGCAGGGGGTAGTGTATACGAGCAGTACTTC. Translation: CASSVGAGGSVYEQYF.

This clone has a handful of counts. The chain joins TRBV29-1 to TRBJ2-5; D remains ambiguous. This CDR3 comprises 12 residues. Germline V gene sequence: CDR1 SQVTM, CDR2 ANQGSEA. Trimming stripped 1 base from V and 1 base from J, with 4 bases between. DNA for the CDR3: TGCAGCGTTGAAGTGGCCCAAGAGACCCAGTACTTC. Protein product: CSVEVAQETQYF.

The chain recombines TRBV5-1 with TRBJ2-5; TRBD2 is a possible D gene (6 bases). CDR3 length: 15 residues. CDR1 and CDR2 from the germline V gene are SGHRS and YFSETQ. V lost 0 bases and J 7 bases, leaving 16 bases between the germline ends. The CDR3 DNA reads TGCGCCAGCAGCTTGGGCGGTCCGCCGGAGGGGACCCAGTACTTC. It yields the protein CASSLGGPPEGTQYF. The full variable domain, rest sourced from reference TRBV5-1 and TRBJ2-5, is KAGVTQTPRYLIKTRGQQVTLSCSPISGHRSVSWYQQTPGQGLQFLFEYFSETQRNKGNFPGRFSGRQFSNSRSEMNVSTLELGDSALYLCASSLGGPPEGTQYFGPGTRLLVL.

V is TRBV6-5 and J is TRBJ1-5; tentative D call: TRBD1 (5 bases). Deletions cut 6 bases from V and 3 bases from J, with 12 bases between. The CDR3 has 14 amino acids. The germline CDR1 and CDR2 sequences are MNHEY and SVGAGI. CDR3 amino acids: CASSATAFNQPQHF. CDR3 DNA sequence: TGTGCCAGCAGCGCGACAGCGTTCAATCAGCCCCAGCATTTT.

The chain uses TRBV5-6 and TRBJ2-5, with 9 nucleotides matching TRBD2. Germline assignment: CDR1 SGHDT and CDR2 YYEEEE. V dropped 2 bases and J dropped 1; count of bases not matched to a gene: 6. There are 16 residues in the CDR3. The CDR3 loop reads CASSFRSGGTQETQYF. CDR3 nucleotide sequence: TGTGCCAGCAGCTTTAGGAGCGGGGGGACCCAAGAGACCCAGTACTTC.

The V gene is TRBV6-1, the J gene TRBJ2-3, with 12 bases lining up with TRBD2. CDR1 and CDR2 (germline): MNHNS, SASEGT. The J segment lost 5 bases and the V segment lost 5 bases, leaving 5 bases of the junction unmatched. There are 15 residues in the CDR3. The CDR3 DNA is TGTGCCAGCAGTCTGCTAGCGGGGGGGATAGATACGCAGTATTTT. This sequence encodes CASSLLAGGIDTQYF.

This clone showed up just a few times. The rearrangement joins TRBV30 to TRBJ2-6; 8 nucleotides line up with TRBD2. CDR3 size: 14 residues. Germline CDR1 is GTSNPN and CDR2 is SVGIG (reference sequence). J was trimmed by 2 bases and V by 7 bases; bases with no gene match: 4. The CDR3 reads CAYRAGAGANVLTF. The CDR3 nucleotides are TGTGCCTACCGAGCGGGGGCTGGGGCCAACGTCCTGACTTTC.

The chain has TRBV29-1 and TRBJ2-3; 7 nucleotides align to TRBD2. Unmatched junction bases numbered 8, after V lost 7 bases and J lost 4 bases. Germline loops: CDR1 SQVTM, CDR2 ANQGSEA. The CDR3 loop spans 13 amino acids. The CDR3 spells CSAGRGKSDTQYF. The CDR3 nucleotides are TGCAGCGCTGGGCGGGGGAAGTCAGATACGCAGTATTTT.